This TCR beta chain was sequenced in a study of cytomegalovirus exposure and HLA in healthy donors. The CDR3 extends over 15 amino acids. Germline values: CDR1 SGHVS, CDR2 FQNEAQ. V lost 0 bases and J lost 0, with 8 bases in between. Overall study findings and caveats: In all likelihood, a cluster of highly shared sequence variants was a sequencing artifact. Another analysis was done later, and it associated roughly 15,000 TCR beta sequences with HLA alleles at 0.05 false discovery rate. Available immune exposure information covered CMV serostatus only.

Primers: 60 Vbeta forward and 13 Jbeta reverse. Per the original methods: A follow-up analysis tallied 86 million or so unique TCR beta chains, 9 million to 11 million shared. Using immunoSEQ multiplex PCR, the repertoire was profiled, and TCRdb retains in-frame clones only, with some absent. V and J calls and clone size are as listed in that table; D and trimming were resolved from the DNA. The table has approximately 140,000 clones, about four fifths seen once. Concerning this clone: The antigen remains unidentified.

The sequence was collected from a man aged 50 to 60 in good health and CMV-seropositive. Sample: PBMCs. The genes are TRBV7-8 and TRBJ1-1, with a weak D call TRBD1 (5 bases). CDR3 bases: TGTGCCAGCAGCTTAGCGGGGCTGTTGAACACTGAAGCTTTCTTT. Protein product: CASSLAGLLNTEAFF.